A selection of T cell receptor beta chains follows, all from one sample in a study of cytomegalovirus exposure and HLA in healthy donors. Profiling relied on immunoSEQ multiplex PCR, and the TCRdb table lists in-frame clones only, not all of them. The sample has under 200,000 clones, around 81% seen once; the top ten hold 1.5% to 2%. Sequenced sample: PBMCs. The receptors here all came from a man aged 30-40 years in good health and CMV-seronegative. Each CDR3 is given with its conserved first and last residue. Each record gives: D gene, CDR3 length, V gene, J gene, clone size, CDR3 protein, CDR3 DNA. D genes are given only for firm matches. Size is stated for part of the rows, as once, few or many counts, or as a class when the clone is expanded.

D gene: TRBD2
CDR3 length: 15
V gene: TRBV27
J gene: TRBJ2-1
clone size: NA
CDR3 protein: CASSDGTSGYNEQFF
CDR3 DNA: TGTGCCAGCAGCGACGGGACTAGCGGGTACAATGAGCAGTTCTTC

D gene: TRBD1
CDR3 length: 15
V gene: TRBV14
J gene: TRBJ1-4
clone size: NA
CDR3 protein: CASSPPGQGNEKLFF
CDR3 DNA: TGTGCCAGCAGCCCACCGGGACAGGGTAATGAAAAACTGTTTTTT

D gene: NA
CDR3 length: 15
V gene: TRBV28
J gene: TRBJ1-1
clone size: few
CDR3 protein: CASSPLQGENTEAFF
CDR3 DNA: TGTGCCAGCAGTCCCCTACAGGGTGAGAACACTGAAGCTTTCTTT

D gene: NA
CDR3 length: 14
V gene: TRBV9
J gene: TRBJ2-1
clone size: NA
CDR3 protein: CASSDRQGWSEQFF
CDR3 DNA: TGTGCCAGCAGCGACCGGCAGGGTTGGAGTGAGCAGTTCTTC

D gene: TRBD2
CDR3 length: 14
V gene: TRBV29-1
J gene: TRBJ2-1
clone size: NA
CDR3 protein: CSVDNQRESGEQFF
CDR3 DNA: TGCAGCGTTGATAACCAGCGGGAGAGCGGTGAGCAGTTCTTC

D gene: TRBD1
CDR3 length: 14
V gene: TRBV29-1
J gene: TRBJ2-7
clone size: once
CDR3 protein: CSVGSGQLSYEQYF
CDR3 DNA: TGCAGCGTTGGGTCGGGACAGCTATCCTACGAGCAGTACTTC

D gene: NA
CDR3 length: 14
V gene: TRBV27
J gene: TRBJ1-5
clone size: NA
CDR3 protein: CASSFGESNQPQHF
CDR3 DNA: TGTGCCAGCAGTTTCGGGGAAAGCAATCAGCCCCAGCATTTT

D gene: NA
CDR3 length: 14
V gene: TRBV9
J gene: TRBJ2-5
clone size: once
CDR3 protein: CASSVGDNQETQYF
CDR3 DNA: TGTGCCAGCAGCGTAGGAGACAACCAAGAGACCCAGTACTTC

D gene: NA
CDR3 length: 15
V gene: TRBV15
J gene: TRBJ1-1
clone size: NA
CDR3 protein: CATSGRGGGNTEAFF
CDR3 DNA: TGTGCCACCAGCGGGAGAGGGGGGGGTAACACTGAAGCTTTCTTT

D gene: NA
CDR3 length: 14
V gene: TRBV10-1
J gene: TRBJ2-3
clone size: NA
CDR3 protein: CASSESWGADTQYF
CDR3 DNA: TGCGCCAGCAGTGAGTCCTGGGGCGCAGATACGCAGTATTTT

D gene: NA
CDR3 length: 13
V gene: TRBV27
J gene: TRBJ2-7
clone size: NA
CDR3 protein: CASSLSVAYEQYF
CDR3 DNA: TGTGCCAGCAGTTTATCGGTAGCCTACGAGCAGTACTTC

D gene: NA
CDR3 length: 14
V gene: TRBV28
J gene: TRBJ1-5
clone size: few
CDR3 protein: CASSEQGMNQPQHF
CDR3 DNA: TGTGCCAGCAGTGAGCAGGGCATGAATCAGCCCCAGCATTTT